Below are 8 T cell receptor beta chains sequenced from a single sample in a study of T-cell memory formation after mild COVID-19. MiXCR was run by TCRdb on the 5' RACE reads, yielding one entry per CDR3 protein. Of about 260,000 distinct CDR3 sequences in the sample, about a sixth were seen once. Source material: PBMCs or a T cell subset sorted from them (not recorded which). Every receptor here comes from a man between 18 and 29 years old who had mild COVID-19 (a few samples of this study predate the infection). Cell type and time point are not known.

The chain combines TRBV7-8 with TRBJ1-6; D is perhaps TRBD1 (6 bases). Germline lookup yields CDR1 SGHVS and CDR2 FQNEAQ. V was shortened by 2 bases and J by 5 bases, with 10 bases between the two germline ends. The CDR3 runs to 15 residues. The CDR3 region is CASSLTSGDNSPLHF. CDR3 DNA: TGTGCCAGCAGCTTAACATCAGGGGATAATTCACCCCTCCACTTT.

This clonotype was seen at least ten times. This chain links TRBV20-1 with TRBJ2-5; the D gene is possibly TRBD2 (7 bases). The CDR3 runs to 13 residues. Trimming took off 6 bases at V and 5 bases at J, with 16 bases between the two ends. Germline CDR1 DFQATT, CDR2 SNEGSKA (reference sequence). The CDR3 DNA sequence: TGCAGTGCCGGACGGGGGGCGCGGGAGACCCAGTACTTC. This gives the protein CSAGRGARETQYF.

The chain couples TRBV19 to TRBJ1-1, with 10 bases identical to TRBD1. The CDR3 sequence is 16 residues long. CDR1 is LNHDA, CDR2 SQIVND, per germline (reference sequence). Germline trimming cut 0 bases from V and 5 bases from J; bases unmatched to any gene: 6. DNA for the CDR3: TGTGCCAGTAGTATAGACCCGACAGGGGGCTGGACTGAAGCTTTCTTT. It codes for CASSIDPTGGWTEAFF.

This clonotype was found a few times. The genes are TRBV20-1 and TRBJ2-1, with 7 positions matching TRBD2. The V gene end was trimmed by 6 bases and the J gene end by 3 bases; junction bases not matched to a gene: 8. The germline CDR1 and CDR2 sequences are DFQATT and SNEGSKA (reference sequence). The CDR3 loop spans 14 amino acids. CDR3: CSALSGGGYNEQFF. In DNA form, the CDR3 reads TGCAGTGCCCTCTCGGGGGGAGGCTACAATGAGCAGTTCTTC.

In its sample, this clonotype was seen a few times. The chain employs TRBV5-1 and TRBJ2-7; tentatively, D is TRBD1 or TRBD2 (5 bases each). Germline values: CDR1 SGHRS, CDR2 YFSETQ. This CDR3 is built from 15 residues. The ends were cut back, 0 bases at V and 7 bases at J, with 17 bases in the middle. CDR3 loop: CASSLAPDSRDEQYV. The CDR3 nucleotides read TGCGCCAGCAGCTTGGCTCCAGACAGTCGGGATGAGCAGTACGTC.

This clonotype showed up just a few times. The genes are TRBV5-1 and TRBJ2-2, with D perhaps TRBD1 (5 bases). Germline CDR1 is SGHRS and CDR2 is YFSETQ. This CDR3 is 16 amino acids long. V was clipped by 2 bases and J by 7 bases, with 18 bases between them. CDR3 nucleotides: TGCGCCAGCAGCTTTCTGCCTCAGGGTCGAGACGGGGAGCTGTTTTTT. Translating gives CASSFLPQGRDGELFF.

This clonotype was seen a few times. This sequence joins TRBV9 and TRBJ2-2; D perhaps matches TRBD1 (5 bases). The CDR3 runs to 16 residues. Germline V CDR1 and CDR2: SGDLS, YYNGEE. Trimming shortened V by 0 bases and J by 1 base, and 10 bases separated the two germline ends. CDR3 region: CASSVEPGKNTGELFF. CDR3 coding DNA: TGTGCCAGCAGCGTAGAACCAGGGAAGAACACCGGGGAGCTGTTTTTT.

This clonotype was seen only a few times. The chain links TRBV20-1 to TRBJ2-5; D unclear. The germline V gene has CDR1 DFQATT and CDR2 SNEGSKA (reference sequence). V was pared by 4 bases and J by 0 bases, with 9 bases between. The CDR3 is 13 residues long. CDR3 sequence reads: CSATWSYQETQYF. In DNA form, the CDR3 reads TGCAGTGCTACGTGGTCGTACCAAGAGACCCAGTACTTC.